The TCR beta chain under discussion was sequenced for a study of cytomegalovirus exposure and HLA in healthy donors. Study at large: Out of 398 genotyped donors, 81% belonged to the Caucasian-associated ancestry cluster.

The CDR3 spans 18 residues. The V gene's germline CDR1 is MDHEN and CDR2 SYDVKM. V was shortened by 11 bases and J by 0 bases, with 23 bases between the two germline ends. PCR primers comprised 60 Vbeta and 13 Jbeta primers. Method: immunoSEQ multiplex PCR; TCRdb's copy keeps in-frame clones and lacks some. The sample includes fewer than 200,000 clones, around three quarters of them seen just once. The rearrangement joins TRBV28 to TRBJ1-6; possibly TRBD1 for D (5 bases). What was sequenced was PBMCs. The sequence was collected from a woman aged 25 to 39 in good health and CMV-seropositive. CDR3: CAVPGGAADSSYNSPLHF. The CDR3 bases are TGTGCCGTCCCTGGCGGGGCAGCCGATAGCTCCTATAATTCACCCCTCCACTTT.